Listed here are 12 T cell receptor beta chains from one sample, sequenced in a study of blood T cells in healthy people across ages. A sample-barcoded 5' primer and a J-beta primer mix were used in a second PCR of about 6 to 11 cycles. TCRdb re-analysed the 5' RACE reads in MiXCR, keeping a single row per CDR3 protein. The data show hundreds of thousands of distinct CDR3 sequences, around 25% seen once. This sample also belongs to another study, concerning T cells of mothers and their children.

Source material: blood. These receptors all stem from a boy younger than 18 in good health.

The genes are TRBV10-2 and TRBJ2-3; possible D gene TRBD2, 7 bases. With 7 bases removed from V and 4 bases from J, the gap between germline ends came to 21 bases. The CDR3 length is 16 residues. CDR1 and CDR2 (germline): WSHSY, SAAADI. The CDR3 loop is CASTGGLQFVPDTQYF. The CDR3 coding sequence is TGCGCCAGCACGGGGGGCCTCCAGTTCGTTCCAGATACGCAGTATTTT.

The CDR3 here is CASSLVLAGVQEQYF. DNA for the CDR3: TGCGCCAGCAGCTTGGTACTAGCGGGAGTCCAAGAGCAGTACTTC. The gene calls are TRBV5-1 and TRBJ2-7, with 11 bases lining up with TRBD2. The CDR3 extends over 15 amino acids. Germline loops: CDR1 SGHRS, CDR2 YFSETQ. J gave up 7 bases and V 0 bases, and 6 bases lay outside the gene matches. Looking up the rest from reference TRBV5-1 and TRBJ2-7 gives the full variable domain: KAGVTQTPRYLIKTRGQQVTLSCSPISGHRSVSWYQQTPGQGLQFLFEYFSETQRNKGNFPGRFSGRQFSNSRSEMNVSTLELGDSALYLCASSLVLAGVQEQYFGPGTRLTVT.

The genes are TRBV20-1 and TRBJ2-5; TRBD1 is a possible D gene (5 bases). V was cut by 0 bases and J by 5 bases, with 16 bases left in between. Germline V gene data show CDR1 as DFQATT and CDR2 as SNEGSKA (reference sequence). CDR3 size: 15 residues. CDR3 sequence: CSARDGTGIRETQYF. CDR3 DNA sequence: TGCAGTGCTAGAGATGGTACAGGAATCAGGGAGACCCAGTACTTC.

This chain connects TRBV7-2 to TRBJ2-5, with 11 nucleotides matching TRBD2. Gene TRBJ2-1 matches the end of the DNA better, so the J call may be wrong. This CDR3 has 17 residues. Germline V CDR1 and CDR2: SGHTA, FQGNSA. The CDR3 DNA reads TGTGCCAGCAGCTCCCCTTCTAGCGGGGGGACTCACAATGAGCAGTTCTTC. As protein: CASSSPSSGGTHNEQFF.

The genes are TRBV4-1 and TRBJ2-5, with 8 bases aligning to TRBD1. The J call may be incorrect, as the DNA end agrees better with TRBJ2-7. Germline assignment: CDR1 MGHRA and CDR2 YSYEKL. The CDR3 sequence is 14 residues long. The CDR3 DNA is TGCGCCAGCAGCCTACGGACAGGGAGACACGAGCAGTACTTC. Encoded protein: CASSLRTGRHEQYF.

The chain couples TRBV20-1 to TRBJ2-5; 13 nucleotides agree with TRBD2. Germline trimming cut 0 bases from V and 0 bases from J; bases unmatched to any gene: 7. The CDR3 spans 18 residues. Germline V gene data show CDR1 as DFQATT and CDR2 as SNEGSKA (reference sequence). The CDR3 nucleotides read TGCAGTGCTAGAGATATAACTAGCGGGGGGGTCTACCAAGAGACCCAGTACTTC. Translated: CSARDITSGGVYQETQYF.

The chain has TRBV29-1 and TRBJ2-7; no firm D call. Near its end, the DNA agrees better with TRBJ2-5, so the J call may be wrong. The CDR3 covers 10 residues. Germline-derived CDR1 and CDR2 are SQVTM and ANQGSEA. The CDR3 region has the DNA TGCAGCGTTGATTGGGAGACCCAGTACTTC. Amino acids: CSVDWETQYF.

V is TRBV20-1 and J is TRBJ2-5; a weak D match, TRBD2 (6 bases). The CDR3 has 14 amino acids. Per germline, CDR1 DFQATT and CDR2 SNEGSKA (reference sequence). V was pared by 4 bases and J by 2 bases, with 14 bases between. DNA of the CDR3: TGCAGTGCTAAAACACGGGACTTACAAGAGACCCAGTACTTC. Protein product: CSAKTRDLQETQYF.

This chain joins TRBV3-1 and TRBJ1-4; no clear D gene. V lost 3 bases, J lost 0 bases, and 5 bases lay in between. The CDR3 consists of 14 residues. CDR1 is LGHDT and CDR2 is YNNKEL in the germline V gene (reference sequence). The CDR3 region has the DNA TGTGCCAGCAGCCACAATCCAACTAATGAAAAACTGTTTTTT. Translated: CASSHNPTNEKLFF. The whole variable domain, remainder taken from reference TRBV3-1 and TRBJ1-4, is DTAVSQTPKYLVTQMGNDKSIKCEQNLGHDTMYWYKQDSKKFLKIMFSYNNKELIINETVPNRFSPKSPDKAHLNLHINSLELGDSAVYFCASSHNPTNEKLFFGSGTQLSVL.

V usage is TRBV7-9 and J usage is TRBJ2-1; 7 nucleotides line up with TRBD2. Looked up from germline, CDR1 is SEHNR and CDR2 is FQNEAQ (reference sequence). With V trimmed by 3 bases and J by 0 bases, 8 bases remained unmatched. The CDR3 runs 17 residues. CDR3 sequence: CASSFPLSGDSYNEQFF. The CDR3 DNA is TGTGCCAGCAGCTTTCCCCTAAGCGGGGACTCCTACAATGAGCAGTTCTTC.

This clonotype was detected a few times. The chain is built from TRBV29-1 and TRBJ1-1; D not certain. The V gene lost 5 bases and the J gene lost 3 bases, with 10 bases spanning the gap. Per the germline V gene, CDR1 is SQVTM and CDR2 is ANQGSEA. This CDR3 region has 12 residues. CDR3 residues: CSVKVADTEAFF. CDR3 nucleotide sequence: TGCAGCGTTAAGGTAGCTGACACTGAAGCTTTCTTT.

This clonotype was seen only a few times. The chain is built from TRBV21-1 and TRBJ2-7. TRBV21-1 is a pseudogene locus. The CDR3 spans 14 residues. DNA for the CDR3: TGTGCCAGCAGCAAGCTATATAGAGCCTACGAGCAGTACTTC. It is translated as CASSKLYRAYEQYF.